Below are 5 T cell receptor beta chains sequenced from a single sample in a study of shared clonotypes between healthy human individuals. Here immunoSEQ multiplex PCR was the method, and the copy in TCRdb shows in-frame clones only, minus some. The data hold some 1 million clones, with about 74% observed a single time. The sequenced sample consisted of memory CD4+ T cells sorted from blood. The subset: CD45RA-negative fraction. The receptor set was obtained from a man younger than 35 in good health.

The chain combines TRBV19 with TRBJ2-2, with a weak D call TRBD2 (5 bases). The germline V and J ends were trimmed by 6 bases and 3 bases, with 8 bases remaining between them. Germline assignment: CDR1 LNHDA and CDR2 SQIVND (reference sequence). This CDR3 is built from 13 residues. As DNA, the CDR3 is TGTGCCAGTAGGGACTTGGACACCGGGGAGCTGTTTTTT. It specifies CASRDLDTGELFF.

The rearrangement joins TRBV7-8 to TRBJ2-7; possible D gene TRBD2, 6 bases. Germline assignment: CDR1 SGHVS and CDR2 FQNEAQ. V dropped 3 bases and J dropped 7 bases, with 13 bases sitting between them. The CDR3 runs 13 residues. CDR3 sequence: CASSFGEAREQYF. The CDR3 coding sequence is TGTGCCAGCAGCTTCGGGGAGGCGCGTGAGCAGTACTTC. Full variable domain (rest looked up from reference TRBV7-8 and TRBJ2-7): GAGVSQSPRYKVAKRGQDVALRCDPISGHVSLFWYQQALGQGPEFLTYFQNEAQLDKSGLPSDRFFAERPEGSVSTLKIQRTQQEDSAVYLCASSFGEAREQYFGPGTRLTVT.

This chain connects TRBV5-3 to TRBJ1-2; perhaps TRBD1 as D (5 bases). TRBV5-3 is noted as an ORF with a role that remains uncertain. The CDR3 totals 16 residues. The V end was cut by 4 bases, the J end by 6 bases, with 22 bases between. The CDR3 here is CARSPRRGQFLDGYTF. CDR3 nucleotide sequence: TGTGCCAGAAGCCCGAGAAGAGGACAATTCCTCGATGGCTACACCTTC.

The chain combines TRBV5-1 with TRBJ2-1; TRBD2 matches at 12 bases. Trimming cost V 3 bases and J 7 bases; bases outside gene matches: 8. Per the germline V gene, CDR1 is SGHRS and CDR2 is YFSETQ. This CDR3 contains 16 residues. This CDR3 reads CASSYLAGGPENEQFF. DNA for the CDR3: TGCGCCAGCAGCTATCTAGCGGGAGGGCCTGAGAATGAGCAGTTCTTC. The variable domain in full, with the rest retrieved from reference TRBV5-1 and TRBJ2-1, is KAGVTQTPRYLIKTRGQQVTLSCSPISGHRSVSWYQQTPGQGLQFLFEYFSETQRNKGNFPGRFSGRQFSNSRSEMNVSTLELGDSALYLCASSYLAGGPENEQFFGPGTRLTVL.

CDR3 in DNA: TGTGCCAGCAGCAGACGGACAGGGACGAACACTGAAGCTTTCTTT. Protein sequence: CASSRRTGTNTEAFF. The genes are TRBV5-6 and TRBJ1-1, with 8 bases fitting TRBD1. V shed 4 bases and J 1 base; nucleotides not matched to a gene: 6. Germline V gives CDR1 SGHDT, CDR2 YYEEEE. The CDR3 extends over 15 amino acids.